The clone carrying this TCR beta chain was seen a few times. Its specificity is not known. These data are taken from a study of T cell responses to AZD1222 COVID-19 vaccine. Study outcomes and limitations: Close to half of all spike-specific TCRs reportedly target regions of the variants that are unmutated. None of the repertoires were sampled until the peak T cell response had passed.

This CDR3 is built from 13 residues. The germline CDR1 and CDR2 sequences are SGHAT and FQNNGV. V was cut by 5 bases and J by 7 bases, with 11 bases left in between. This table comes from immunoSEQ multiplex PCR, and its TCRdb copy is limited to in-frame clones, with some not included. The table shows approximately 89,000 clones, with 85% to 90% occurring only once. This chain links TRBV11-2 with TRBJ2-2; D may be TRBD1 (7 bases). Material: peripheral blood, obtained 28 days after the second AZD1222 dose. This TCR was sampled from an adult who received the AZD1222 COVID-19 vaccine. DNA of the CDR3: TGTGCCAGCAGCCCCCAGGGGGGCGGGGAGCTGTTTTTT. This sequence encodes CASSPQGGGELFF.